This T cell receptor beta chain was captured in a study of T-cell reconstitution after alpha-beta-depleted transplantation in children. A library of TCRbeta sequences, prepared with unique molecular identifiers, was generated. TCRdb fed the PCR reads into MiXCR, producing one record per CDR3 protein. The sample consists of a few hundred thousand distinct CDR3 sequences, 15% to 20% of them appearing once. Germline V gene lookup returns CDR1 SNHLY and CDR2 FYNNEI. Trimming pared 8 bases from V and 4 bases from J, leaving 11 bases between. CDR3 size: 12 residues. The receptor was isolated from a boy under two years old who had a stem cell transplant for Wiskott-Aldrich syndrome, so the T cells may come from the graft donor. This chain uses TRBV2 with TRBJ2-5; D not resolved. The source was PBMCs, mostly from graft donor cells, collected 360 days after TCRalphabeta/CD19-depleted stem cell transplant. The CDR3 here is CASLVLGETQYF. CDR3 coding DNA: TGTGCCAGCTTAGTACTCGGAGAGACCCAGTACTTC.